This TCR beta chain was sequenced for a study of blood T cells in healthy people across ages. V was shortened by 4 bases and J by 0 bases, with 25 bases between the two germline ends. Germline values: CDR1 SGHRS, CDR2 YFSETQ. CDR3 length: 19 amino acids. A second PCR of roughly 6 to 12 cycles used a sample-barcoded 5' primer and a J-beta primer mix. TCRdb redid the calling of the 5' RACE reads with MiXCR, one entry per CDR3 protein. The sample has about 1.6 million distinct CDR3 sequences, roughly a third seen once. V gene TRBV5-1 combines with J gene TRBJ2-5; D could derive from TRBD1 or TRBD2 (6 bases each). Specimen: blood. This sequence was found in a woman aged 25-40 years in good health. In nucleotides, the CDR3 is TGCGCCAGCAGCACCAAACAGGTGCTAGGGGGGCCCAACCAAGAGACCCAGTACTTC. Amino acids: CASSTKQVLGGPNQETQYF.